One and the same sample provided the 9 T cell receptor beta chains below, sequenced in a study of blood T cell repertoires in COVID-19. Assay: immunoSEQ multiplex PCR; the TCRdb copy retains only in-frame clones and omits some. The table shows 250,000 to 300,000 clones, with about nine tenths occurring only once. The sequenced sample consisted of PBMCs or T cells enriched from blood (not recorded which). These receptor sequences come from a human donor in a cohort exposed to, infected with or recovered from COVID-19 (not recorded which). The donor label of this sample is uncertain.

The V gene is TRBV10-3, the J gene TRBJ1-1; D not resolved. Between the trimmed V and J ends, which lost 3 bases and 0 bases, there was a span of 5 bases. Germline V gives CDR1 ENHRY, CDR2 SYGVKD. The CDR3 spans 13 residues. Written as DNA, the CDR3 is TGTGCCATCAGTGACCAAATGAACACTGAAGCTTTCTTT. Its protein is CAISDQMNTEAFF.

The chain uses TRBV19 and TRBJ2-3; unclear D gene. Germline-derived CDR1 and CDR2 are LNHDA and SQIVND (reference sequence). The V and J ends lost 3 bases and 4 bases respectively, with 11 bases between them. The CDR3 covers 14 residues. The CDR3 sequence is CASSISTPPDTQYF. In DNA form, the CDR3 reads TGTGCCAGTAGTATTTCCACACCGCCAGATACGCAGTATTTT.

The CDR3 sequence is CASSLGTVEKGISGNTIYF. CDR3 nucleotide sequence: TGTGCCAGCAGCTTAGGGACAGTCGAAAAGGGGATCTCTGGAAACACCATATATTTT. This chain links TRBV28 with TRBJ1-3; 7 positions agree with TRBD1. The CDR3 covers 19 residues. Germline V gene sequence: CDR1 MDHEN, CDR2 SYDVKM. Trimming cost V 6 bases and J 0 bases; bases outside gene matches: 17.

The chain couples TRBV5-1 to TRBJ1-5; D is perhaps TRBD1 (6 bases). Trimming took off 4 bases at V and 2 bases at J, with 13 bases between the two ends. The CDR3 is 15 residues long. From germline, CDR1 is SGHRS and CDR2 YFSETQ. CDR3 nucleotide sequence: TGCGCCAGCAGCGTCGGTGCAGGGGGCAATCAGCCCCAGCATTTT. Translating gives CASSVGAGGNQPQHF.

Of note for this clone: At the DNA level, this CDR3 is encoded by other sequences in the same sample as well. The CDR3 here is CASSEGQGNTGELFF. The CDR3 coding sequence is TGTGCCAGCAGTGAAGGACAGGGAAACACCGGGGAGCTGTTTTTT. J is TRBJ2-2 and V is TRBV6-4; 8 bases fit TRBD1. Germline V lookup: CDR1 MRHNA, CDR2 SNTAGT. Germline trimming cut 3 bases from V and 2 bases from J; bases unmatched to any gene: 2. This CDR3 comprises 15 residues.

The chain is built from TRBV19 and TRBJ1-3; D is ambiguous. The CDR3 loop spans 12 amino acids. V was trimmed by 3 bases and J by 4 bases, leaving 4 bases between them. Germline CDR1 reads LNHDA; CDR2 reads SQIVND (reference sequence). CDR3 residues: CASSIIGNTIYF. The CDR3 nucleotides are TGTGCCAGTAGTATCATCGGAAACACCATATATTTT.

CDR3 residues: CASSLGWTGYNEQFF. The CDR3 DNA follows: TGTGCCAGCAGCTTAGGGTGGACAGGGTACAATGAGCAGTTCTTC. This chain links TRBV7-3 with TRBJ2-1, with 8 bases matching TRBD1. Germline V gene sequence: CDR1 SGHTA, CDR2 FQGTGA. The CDR3 length is 15 residues. V gave up 2 bases and J gave up 4 bases; unmatched junction bases: 4.

This chain links TRBV4-3 with TRBJ2-5, with D perhaps TRBD1 (5 bases). This CDR3 region has 14 residues. The V end lost 6 bases, the J end lost 3 bases, and 14 bases lay between the germline ends. Germline V lookup: CDR1 LGHNA, CDR2 YSLEER. CDR3 nucleotides: TGCGCCAGCAGTTTTGGACACAGCAAAGAGACCCAGTACTTC. Translation gives CASSFGHSKETQYF.

The chain links TRBV12-3 or TRBV12-4 to TRBJ2-5, with D maybe TRBD2 (5 bases). The CDR3 length is 13 residues. Trimming removed 6 bases from V and 1 base from J, with 9 bases in between. The CDR3, as DNA: TGTGCCAGCAGCCGGGGATCCCAAGAGACCCAGTACTTC. Encoded protein: CASSRGSQETQYF.